One and the same sample provided the 16 T cell receptor beta chains below, sequenced in a study of cytomegalovirus exposure and HLA in healthy donors. PCR employed 60 Vbeta and 13 Jbeta primers. Method: immunoSEQ multiplex PCR; TCRdb's copy keeps in-frame clones and lacks some. The sample has approximately 190,000 clones; about 80% are singletons. The specimen was PBMCs. These receptors all stem from a woman in her 50s in good health and CMV-seropositive.

The chain is built from TRBV27 and TRBJ2-7; 10 bases match TRBD1. V shed 7 bases, J shed 4 bases, and the junction held 7 bases outside the gene matches. The CDR3 is 14 amino acids. Germline lookup yields CDR1 MNHEY and CDR2 SMNVEV (reference sequence). In nucleotides, the CDR3 is TGTGCCAGCATTAAGACAGGGGGCTCGTACGAGCAGTACTTC. Protein product: CASIKTGGSYEQYF.

The V call is TRBV19, the J call TRBJ1-6; D possibly corresponds to TRBD1 (6 bases). The CDR3 spans 15 residues. V gave up 6 bases and J gave up 8 bases, with 17 bases separating them. Germline lookup yields CDR1 LNHDA and CDR2 SQIVND (reference sequence). CDR3 sequence: CASRPQTGEDSPLHF. The CDR3 DNA reads as TGTGCCAGTAGACCCCAGACAGGAGAAGATTCACCCCTCCACTTT.

This chain links TRBV9 with TRBJ2-2, with a possible D match to TRBD1 (5 bases). Germline V gene lookup returns CDR1 SGDLS and CDR2 YYNGEE. This CDR3 has 14 amino acids. Deletions cut 4 bases from V and 4 bases from J, with 11 bases between. As DNA, the CDR3 is TGTGCCAGCAGCCAGGGTTCGGCCACCGGGGAGCTGTTTTTT. Encoded protein: CASSQGSATGELFF.

The rearrangement links TRBV4-3 to TRBJ1-2, with 9 positions matching TRBD1. With 3 bases clipped from V and 6 bases from J, the junction kept 5 bases outside the gene matches. This CDR3 spans 14 amino acids. Germline assignment: CDR1 LGHNA and CDR2 YSLEER. The CDR3 loop is CASSHAGQGNGYTF. DNA for the CDR3: TGCGCCAGCAGCCACGCCGGACAGGGGAATGGCTACACCTTC.

The chain combines TRBV6-1 with TRBJ2-6, with D possibly matching TRBD1 (5 bases). Germline CDR1 is MNHNS and CDR2 is SASEGT. This CDR3 comprises 15 residues. Trimming took off 6 bases at V and 0 bases at J, with 9 bases between the two ends. CDR3 sequence: CASRGHDSGANVLTF. The CDR3 nucleotides read TGTGCCAGCAGAGGACACGACTCTGGGGCCAACGTCCTGACTTTC.

This chain joins TRBV7-8 and TRBJ2-5; D is possibly TRBD2 (5 bases). V lost 5 bases and J 2 bases, leaving 12 bases between the germline ends. The germline gives CDR1 SGHVS, CDR2 FQNEAQ. The CDR3 length is 14 residues. In DNA form, the CDR3 reads TGTGCCAGCAGCACTAGACTGTCACAAGAGACCCAGTACTTC. This translates into CASSTRLSQETQYF.

The table lists this clone with a few counts. This sequence joins TRBV30 and TRBJ2-7, with D hard to call. Germline values: CDR1 GTSNPN, CDR2 SVGIG (reference sequence). CDR3 length: 13 amino acids. Trimming left V 4 bases short and J 2 bases short, with 12 bases between. DNA for the CDR3: TGTGCCTGGACCGGTCTAAACCCCTACGAGCAGTACTTC. Protein sequence: CAWTGLNPYEQYF.

This sequence joins TRBV27 and TRBJ2-7; 7 positions agree with TRBD1. Trimming at V came to 1 base and at J to 2 bases, leaving 8 bases not matched to a gene. Germline CDR1 and CDR2: MNHEY and SMNVEV (reference sequence). The CDR3 sequence is 16 residues long. CDR3 in amino acids: CASSLFPGTAPYEQYF. In DNA, the CDR3 is TGTGCCAGCAGTTTATTCCCCGGGACAGCCCCCTACGAGCAGTACTTC.

The rearrangement uses TRBV28 and TRBJ1-4; no clear D gene. The germline CDR1 and CDR2 sequences are MDHEN and SYDVKM. Between the trimmed V and J ends, which lost 10 bases and 0 bases, there was a span of 9 bases. The CDR3 is 13 residues long. The DNA of the CDR3 is TGTGCCATCCAGCGCACAACTAATGAAAAACTGTTTTTT. Protein sequence: CAIQRTTNEKLFF.

About this clone itself: No conserved phenylalanine or tryptophan is present at the end of the CDR3, so a read error is the likely explanation. J is TRBJ1-1 and V is TRBV6-5; 7 bases align to TRBD1. The CDR3 contains 15 residues. The junction had 3 bases not matched to a gene; V was cut back by 2 bases and J by 0 bases. The germline CDR1 and CDR2 sequences are MNHEY and SVGAGI. CDR3 sequence (DNA): TGTGCCAGCAGTTACCAGGGACAGATGAACACTGAAGCTTTCCTT. Amino acids: CASSYQGQMNTEAFL.

This chain uses TRBV15 with TRBJ1-5; D not resolved. Germline V gene lookup returns CDR1 LNHNV and CDR2 YYDKDF (reference sequence). Between the trimmed V and J ends, which lost 0 bases and 5 bases, there was a span of 11 bases. The CDR3 is made up of 15 amino acids. The CDR3, as DNA: TGTGCCACCAGCAGAGATTTTAACGGTGATCAGCCCCAGCATTTT. It codes for CATSRDFNGDQPQHF.

CDR3 sequence (DNA): TGTGCCAGCAGTGGGACAGGGGGGTTCACTGAAGCTTTCTTT. Its translation is CASSGTGGFTEAFF. The rearrangement uses TRBV2 and TRBJ1-1; 10 bases fit TRBD1. V shed 4 bases, J shed 4 bases, and the junction held 3 bases outside the gene matches. The CDR3 is 14 amino acids. The germline gives CDR1 SNHLY, CDR2 FYNNEI.

This clone turned up a few times. The chain's CDR3 is CASSFLQNSPLHF. In DNA, the CDR3 is TGTGCCAGCAGCTTTCTCCAGAATTCACCCCTCCACTTT. The rearrangement joins TRBV5-6 to TRBJ1-6; D is uncertain. The germline V gene encodes CDR1 SGHDT and CDR2 YYEEEE. CDR3 length: 13 amino acids. Trimming removed 2 bases at V and 7 bases at J, with 7 bases between.

The chain joins TRBV4-1 to TRBJ1-5, with D possibly being TRBD1 (6 bases). Germline V gene sequence: CDR1 MGHRA, CDR2 YSYEKL. Deletions cut 9 bases from V and 0 bases from J, with 12 bases between. This CDR3 is 14 amino acids long. The DNA for the CDR3 is TGCGCCAGTAGGGACATGTTTAGCAATCAGCCCCAGCATTTT. This encodes CASRDMFSNQPQHF.

The rearrangement links TRBV19 to TRBJ2-3, with TRBD2 matching over 13 bases. Germline loops: CDR1 LNHDA, CDR2 SQIVND (reference sequence). The CDR3 spans 15 residues. V was pared by 6 bases and J by 4 bases, with 4 bases of the junction left unmatched. CDR3 in amino acids: CASRTLAGGPDTQYF. The DNA for the CDR3 is TGTGCCAGTAGAACACTAGCGGGGGGGCCAGATACGCAGTATTTT.

The rearrangement links TRBV30 to TRBJ2-5, with TRBD1 as a possible D gene (7 bases). The germline gives CDR1 GTSNPN, CDR2 SVGIG (reference sequence). V shed 1 base and J shed 5 bases, with 14 bases lying between them. CDR3 length equals 14 residues. In DNA form, the CDR3 reads TGTGCCTGGAGTGACCTGACAGGGAGGGAGACCCAGTACTTC. This encodes CAWSDLTGRETQYF.